This T cell receptor (beta chain) derives from a study of T cells in localized non-small cell lung cancer. Sequenced by immunoSEQ multiplex PCR; TCRdb stores in-frame clones only, minus some. Of about 62,000 clones in the sample, around 81% were seen once. The V gene lost 4 bases and the J gene lost 5 bases, with 15 bases spanning the gap. The CDR3 covers 14 residues. Germline loops: CDR1 GTSNPN, CDR2 SVGIG (reference sequence). Study-level findings and limits: Sequencing covered just one tumor region, so heterogeneity cannot be ruled out. A higher density of T cells in blood coincided with extended overall survival. Among the tissues sampled, uninvolved adjacent lung had the highest T cell clonality, above tumor. Appearing in adjacent lung were a median around 60 of the top 100 tumor clones.

Concerning this clone itself: The antigen remains undetermined.

The sequencing used PBMCs, collected before any cancer treatment. The chain uses TRBV30 and TRBJ2-4, with D hard to call. The TCR was taken from a man aged 35-69 years with stage II lung adenocarcinoma. Here the CDR3 DNA reads TGTGCCTGGAAAAAGGCCCAAAGTCAAAACATTCAGTACTTC. It codes for CAWKKAQSQNIQYF.